This T cell receptor (beta chain) originates from a study of T cell repertoires in cytomegalovirus infection. Study details: An indication of both CMV infection and matching HLA type came from public TCR beta signatures.

TCRdb ran MiXCR on the reads and lists one entry per CDR3 protein. This table has fewer than 950,000 distinct CDR3 sequences, less than 35% appearing once. Trimming removed 6 bases from V and 4 bases from J, with 6 bases in between. Germline V gene lookup returns CDR1 DFQATT and CDR2 SNEGSKA (reference sequence). The CDR3 is made up of 10 amino acids. Concerning this clonotype itself: Antigen specificity is unknown.

The V call is TRBV20-1, the J call TRBJ1-2; D is unresolved. Sequencing was performed on cultured CD8+ T cells from PBMCs, taken from culture after CMV antigen stimulation. This TCR was recovered from a human donor in good health (CMV status not recorded). Some clones in this sample may be carry-over from other donors' samples. The DNA for the CDR3 is TGCAGTGCCGACGCCTATGGCTACACCTTC. This sequence encodes CSADAYGYTF.